The sequence of this T cell receptor beta chain was determined in a study of T-cell memory formation after mild COVID-19. TCRdb fed the 5' RACE reads into MiXCR, producing one record per CDR3 protein. The sample has fewer than 350,000 distinct CDR3 sequences, approximately 18% seen once; the top ten hold roughly 23%. Trimming cost V 5 bases and J 1 base, with 15 bases left between them. Germline V gene sequence: CDR1 SGHVS, CDR2 FNYEAQ. This CDR3 has 15 residues. The TCR sequence derives from a man between 18 and 35 years old who had mild COVID-19 (a few samples of this study predate the infection). Cell type and time point are not known. This chain links TRBV7-6 with TRBJ2-7; D perhaps matches TRBD1 (5 bases). The sample comprised PBMCs or a T cell subset sorted from them (not recorded which). For the CDR3, the DNA is TGTGCCAGCAGCCCCACACCAGGGAATTCCTACGAGCAGTACTTC. It specifies CASSPTPGNSYEQYF. The full variable domain, completed using reference TRBV7-6 and TRBJ2-7, is GAGVSQSPRYKVTKRGQDVALRCDPISGHVSLYWYRQALGQGPEFLTYFNYEAQQDKSGLPNDRFSAERPEGSISTLTIQRTEQRDSAMYRCASSPTPGNSYEQYFGPGTRLTVT.